The 14 T cell receptor beta chains below all came from one sample that was sequenced in a study of T cells in Graves' hyperthyroidism and ophthalmopathy. The TCR beta CDR3 regions underwent amplification using RNA transcripts as the source. An initial round of RT-PCR targeting the TCR CDR3 relied on the HTBI primer set. From the multiplex PCR reads, TCRdb called clonotypes with MiXCR, one entry per CDR3 protein. Of 530,000 or so distinct CDR3 sequences listed, about 15% were seen once; the top ten hold 15% to 20%. Sequencing was done on a sample of blood. The receptors were gathered from a woman younger than 35 with Graves' ophthalmopathy.

There are a few counts of this clonotype. The chain employs TRBV19 and TRBJ2-1; tentative D call: TRBD1 (6 bases). V lost 5 bases to trimming and J lost 2 bases, with 13 bases between them. Germline assignment: CDR1 LNHDA and CDR2 SQIVND (reference sequence). The length of the CDR3 is 15 residues. The CDR3 DNA sequence: TGTGCCAGTAGTCCCCACAGGGAACCCTACAATGAGCAGTTCTTC. Translated, it gives CASSPHREPYNEQFF.

At least ten counts were recorded for this clonotype. J is TRBJ1-1 and V is TRBV12-3 or TRBV12-4; D is possibly TRBD1 (5 bases). The CDR3 covers 13 residues. The V and J ends lost 4 bases and 4 bases respectively, with 10 bases between them. The CDR3 reads CASSSAGGTEAFF. The CDR3 DNA follows: TGTGCCAGCAGTTCCGCGGGGGGCACTGAAGCTTTCTTT.

This clonotype was observed at least ten times. This chain uses TRBV30 with TRBJ2-2, with 8 bases that match TRBD1. Per the germline V gene, CDR1 is GTSNPN and CDR2 is SVGIG (reference sequence). The V segment lost 5 bases and the J segment 1 base; nucleotides outside the gene matches: 3. This CDR3 contains 14 residues. The DNA for the CDR3 is TGTGCCTGGGACGGACAGGGGAACACCGGGGAGCTGTTTTTT. Residues: CAWDGQGNTGELFF.

This clonotype has at least ten counts. V is TRBV29-1 and J is TRBJ1-1; D is undetermined. V gave up 4 bases and J gave up 1 base, with 7 bases separating them. CDR1 SQVTM and CDR2 ANQGSEA come from the germline V gene. CDR3 length: 12 amino acids. This chain's CDR3 is CSVVGANTEAFF. For the CDR3, the DNA is TGCAGCGTTGTCGGTGCGAACACTGAAGCTTTCTTT. Full variable domain (missing parts from reference TRBV29-1 and TRBJ1-1): SAVISQKPSRDICQRGTSLTIQCQVDSQVTMMFWYRQQPGQSLTLIATANQGSEATYESGFVIDKFPISRPNLTFSTLTVSNMSPEDSSIYLCSVVGANTEAFFGQGTRLTVV.

In its sample, this clonotype was seen many times. This sequence joins TRBV27 and TRBJ2-5, with TRBD1 matching 7 bases. J was trimmed by 1 base and V by 6 bases; bases with no gene match: 8. CDR3 length equals 15 residues. CDR1 and CDR2 (germline): MNHEY, SMNVEV (reference sequence). Written as DNA, the CDR3 is TGTGCCAGCAGCCCCCCAGGGGGATTCCAAGAGACCCAGTACTTC. Encoded protein: CASSPPGGFQETQYF.

This chain uses TRBV9 with TRBJ2-1, with a tentative D call TRBD2 (7 bases). The CDR3 sequence is 13 residues long. Trimming cost V 5 bases and J 5 bases, with 11 bases left between them. The germline CDR1 and CDR2 sequences are SGDLS and YYNGEE. CDR3 sequence: CASRGAGDNEQFF. DNA for the CDR3: TGTGCCAGCAGGGGGGCGGGAGACAATGAGCAGTTCTTC.

The chain carries TRBV28 and TRBJ1-1, with TRBD1 matching over 8 bases. CDR1 and CDR2 from the germline V gene are MDHEN and SYDVKM. This CDR3 is 15 amino acids long. Trimming cost V 5 bases and J 4 bases; bases outside gene matches: 9. CDR3 DNA sequence: TGTGCCAGCAGTCGGGACAGGCGAGCGAGCACTGAAGCTTTCTTT. Protein sequence: CASSRDRRASTEAFF.

This clonotype was recorded at least ten times. The chain couples TRBV6-1 to TRBJ2-1; 7 bases fit TRBD1. V lost 0 bases to trimming and J lost 3 bases; unmatched junction nucleotides: 5. Per germline, CDR1 MNHNS and CDR2 SASEGT. The CDR3 consists of 16 residues. The DNA for the CDR3 is TGTGCCAGCAGTGAAGCCCAACAGGGGTTCTACAATGAGCAGTTCTTC. This sequence encodes CASSEAQQGFYNEQFF.

The rearrangement uses TRBV10-2 and TRBJ1-2; D not resolved. CDR3 length: 13 amino acids. Germline-derived CDR1 and CDR2 are WSHSY and SAAADI. V shed 8 bases and J shed 8 bases, with 18 bases lying between them. CDR3 in amino acids: CASAEYAPEGYTF. Written as DNA, the CDR3 is TGCGCCAGCGCCGAATATGCGCCTGAGGGCTACACCTTC.

V and J are TRBV24-1 and TRBJ2-1, with a tentative D call TRBD2 (5 bases). Germline assignment: CDR1 KGHDR and CDR2 SFDVKD. The V end lost 1 base, the J end lost 2 bases, and 8 bases lay between the germline ends. The CDR3 has 15 residues. CDR3 loop: CATSDFGRAYNEQFF. CDR3 DNA sequence: TGTGCCACCAGTGATTTCGGGCGGGCCTACAATGAGCAGTTCTTC.

This clonotype was seen repeatedly, ten times or more. V gene TRBV7-9 combines with J gene TRBJ1-2; D uncertain. The germline V gene encodes CDR1 SEHNR and CDR2 FQNEAQ (reference sequence). The CDR3 spans 12 residues. Deletions cut 5 bases from V and 8 bases from J, with 12 bases between. The CDR3 nucleotides are TGTGCCAGCAGCCCCGCCGGAAGGGGCTACACCTTC. Protein product: CASSPAGRGYTF.

The CDR3 sequence: CATAVEGRPDTGELFF. CDR3 coding DNA: TGTGCCACGGCGGTGGAGGGGCGACCGGACACCGGGGAGCTGTTTTTT. This chain links TRBV2 with TRBJ2-2, with D possibly matching TRBD2 (6 bases). Germline V lookup: CDR1 SNHLY, CDR2 FYNNEI. Trimming took 10 bases from V and 3 from J, leaving 21 bases between them. The CDR3 is made up of 16 amino acids.

This clonotype was seen ten or more times. The chain has TRBV6-1 and TRBJ2-6; D gene uncertain. Trimming shortened V by 10 bases and J by 1 base, and 8 bases separated the two germline ends. The germline V gene has CDR1 MNHNS and CDR2 SASEGT. The CDR3 runs 13 residues. CDR3 sequence (DNA): TGTGCCACCCGATCGTCTGGGGCCAACGTCCTGACTTTC. This gives the protein CATRSSGANVLTF.

This clonotype was observed many times. The chain uses TRBV6-1 and TRBJ2-1, with 7 positions matching TRBD1. V was pared by 4 bases and J by 4 bases, with 7 bases of the junction left unmatched. Germline assignment: CDR1 MNHNS and CDR2 SASEGT. The CDR3 covers 15 residues. The CDR3 nucleotides are TGTGCCAGCAGTGTTTCGGGACAGCCTTACAATGAGCAGTTCTTC. It encodes CASSVSGQPYNEQFF.